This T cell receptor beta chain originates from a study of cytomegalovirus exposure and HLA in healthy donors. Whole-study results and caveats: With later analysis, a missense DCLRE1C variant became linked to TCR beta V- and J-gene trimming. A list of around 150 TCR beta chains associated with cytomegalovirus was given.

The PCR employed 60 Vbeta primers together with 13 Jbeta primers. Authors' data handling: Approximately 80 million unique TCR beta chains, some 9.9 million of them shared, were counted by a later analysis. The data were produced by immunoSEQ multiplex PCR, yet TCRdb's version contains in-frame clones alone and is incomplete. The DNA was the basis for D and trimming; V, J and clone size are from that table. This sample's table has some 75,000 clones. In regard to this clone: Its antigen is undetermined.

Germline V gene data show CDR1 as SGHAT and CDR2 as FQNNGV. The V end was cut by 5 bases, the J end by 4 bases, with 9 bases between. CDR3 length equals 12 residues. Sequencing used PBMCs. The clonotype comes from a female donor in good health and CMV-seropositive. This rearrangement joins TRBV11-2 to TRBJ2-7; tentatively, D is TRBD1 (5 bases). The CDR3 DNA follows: TGTGCCAGCAGCCAAAAGGGGTACGAGCAGTACTTC. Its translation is CASSQKGYEQYF.